Shown below are 11 T cell receptor beta chains from a single sample sequenced in a study of shared clonotypes between healthy human individuals. Clones were sequenced by immunoSEQ multiplex PCR, and TCRdb holds only the in-frame ones, with some missing. The sample shows approximately 2.3 million clones, more than 80% of them seen only once. What was sequenced was naive CD4+ T cells from PBMCs. The subset denotes: CD45RA+ positively selected. Receptors were obtained from a man between 18 and 35 years old in good health. Some clones in this sample may be carry-over from other donors' samples.

Remarks on this clone: The sample carries other DNA sequences with the same CDR3. Here the CDR3 DNA reads TGCGCCAGCAGCTTGGAACAGATAACAGATACGCAGTATTTT. This codes for CASSLEQITDTQYF. This rearrangement joins TRBV5-1 to TRBJ2-3; no firm D call. Germline V gene sequence: CDR1 SGHRS, CDR2 YFSETQ. There are 14 residues in the CDR3. V was shortened by 0 bases and J by 3 bases, with 8 bases between the two germline ends.

This clone appeared a single time. CDR3 amino acids: CSVQPGTGNEKLFF. CDR3 nucleotides: TGCAGCGTGCAGCCGGGGACAGGAAATGAAAAACTGTTTTTT. The J gene is TRBJ1-4, the V gene TRBV29-1; 8 bases are shared with TRBD1. V lost 6 bases and J lost 5; bases outside the gene matches: 8. CDR1 is SQVTM and CDR2 is ANQGSEA in the germline V gene. The CDR3 is 14 residues long.

The J gene is TRBJ2-1, the V gene TRBV7-9; D gene ambiguous. There are 12 residues in the CDR3. Trimming removed 4 bases from V and 5 bases from J, with 6 bases in between. The germline V gene encodes CDR1 SEHNR and CDR2 FQNEAQ (reference sequence). CDR3 DNA sequence: TGTGCCAGCAGCTCCCTCAACAATGAGCAGTTCTTC. Protein: CASSSLNNEQFF.

V and J are TRBV28 and TRBJ2-7; D gene ambiguous. The CDR3 has 13 residues. Germline V gives CDR1 MDHEN, CDR2 SYDVKM. Trimming took 3 bases from V and 9 from J, leaving 15 bases between them. CDR3 protein: CASSFRVPPGQYF. The CDR3 nucleotides are TGTGCCAGCAGTTTTCGGGTGCCCCCCGGGCAGTACTTC.

This clone showed up just once. V is TRBV2 and J is TRBJ1-4, with TRBD1 matching over 12 bases. CDR1 SNHLY and CDR2 FYNNEI come from the germline V gene. The CDR3 consists of 21 residues. V was clipped by 8 bases and J by 8 bases; unmatched bases: 27. In DNA, the CDR3 is TGTGCCAGCTGCATGGGGCTCTCCGGGACAGGGGGCAGGTTCCTCCGCGAAAAACTGTTTTTT. As protein: CASCMGLSGTGGRFLREKLFF.

The V and J genes are TRBV29-1 and TRBJ1-1, with D possibly TRBD1 on 6 matching bases. Germline values: CDR1 SQVTM, CDR2 ANQGSEA. The CDR3 consists of 14 residues. The V gene lost 8 bases and the J gene lost 3 bases, with 19 bases spanning the gap. Here the CDR3 reads CSIIGGTDYTEAFF. The DNA of the CDR3 is TGCAGCATAATAGGGGGGACCGACTACACTGAAGCTTTCTTT.

This clone was detected only once. The V gene is TRBV5-5, the J gene TRBJ2-7; 8 bases map to TRBD1. This CDR3 is 14 amino acids long. With V trimmed by 5 bases and J by 5 bases, 9 bases remained unmatched. Germline CDR1 is SGHKS and CDR2 is YYEKEE (reference sequence). The CDR3 reads CASRPYRGVNEQYF. In nucleotides, the CDR3 is TGTGCCAGCAGACCCTACAGGGGGGTCAACGAGCAGTACTTC.

The rearrangement links TRBV6-1 to TRBJ2-5; 10 nucleotides align to TRBD1. This CDR3 region has 14 residues. The germline CDR1 and CDR2 sequences are MNHNS and SASEGT. The V segment lost 6 bases and the J segment 5 bases; nucleotides outside the gene matches: 6. CDR3 protein: CASSRDRGGETQYF. For the CDR3, the DNA is TGTGCCAGCAGCCGGGACAGGGGTGGGGAGACCCAGTACTTC.

The chain combines TRBV4-1 with TRBJ2-2, with D possibly matching TRBD2 (5 bases). V was trimmed by 0 bases and J by 0 bases, leaving 14 bases between them. The CDR3 consists of 18 residues. The germline gives CDR1 MGHRA, CDR2 YSYEKL. CDR3 protein: CASSQDRLGLSNTGELFF. The CDR3, as DNA: TGCGCCAGCAGCCAAGATAGGCTAGGACTTTCGAACACCGGGGAGCTGTTTTTT.

This clone has a handful of counts. The chain carries TRBV2 and TRBJ1-1; D is uncertain. The CDR3 is 14 amino acids. Between the trimmed V and J ends, which lost 6 bases and 1 base, there was a span of 12 bases. Germline loops: CDR1 SNHLY, CDR2 FYNNEI. The CDR3 bases are TGTGCCAGCAGATTCCCCAGCGGGAACACTGAAGCTTTCTTT. This sequence encodes CASRFPSGNTEAFF.

The V gene is TRBV9, the J gene TRBJ2-2, with TRBD2 identical over 9 bases. This CDR3 comprises 17 residues. CDR1 is SGDLS and CDR2 is YYNGEE in the germline V gene. The junction had 12 bases not matched to a gene; V was cut back by 3 bases and J by 6 bases. The chain's CDR3 is CASSASSGRPRSGELFF. CDR3 DNA sequence: TGTGCCAGCAGCGCCTCGAGCGGGAGGCCTCGCTCCGGGGAGCTGTTTTTT.